Each of the 5 T cell receptor beta chains below was sequenced from the same sample in a study of a mutant IDH1 vaccine in newly diagnosed glioma (dated by TCRdb to the early 2020s). The receptor library was made with the immunoSEQ multiplex PCR assay. TCRdb stores this immuneACCESS table with in-frame sequences only. Part of the clones is absent; in the studies checked, under half of the shortfall reflects unresolved V genes, and no reason is known for the rest. The sample table shows 30,000 to 45,000 clones, and approximately 80% are seen once. The top ten clones comprise roughly 5.5% of the sample. Antigen specificity for these receptors is unknown. This sample's time point label indicates: week 5, during vaccination. A 20-mer mutant IDH1 peptide at 300 micrograms in Montanide made up each vaccine dose, which was injected subcutaneously together with topical imiquimod. This material consisted of PBMCs, taken from a glioma patient whose treatment included an IDH1 peptide vaccine. These receptors were collected from a man in his forties with glioma.

The gene calls are TRBV15 and TRBJ1-1; D remains unclear. CDR1 and CDR2 (germline): LNHNV, YYDKDF (reference sequence). This CDR3 is built from 15 residues. V was shortened by 0 bases and J by 4 bases, with 12 bases between the two germline ends. The CDR3 spells CATSRDLALSTEAFF. The DNA for the CDR3 is TGTGCCACCAGCAGAGATCTCGCGTTGAGCACTGAAGCTTTCTTT.

This chain joins TRBV5-1 and TRBJ2-7; D is possibly TRBD1 (6 bases). Trimming removed 4 bases at V and 1 base at J, with 12 bases between. CDR1 is SGHRS, CDR2 YFSETQ, per germline. This CDR3 has 14 amino acids. CDR3 DNA: TGCGCCAGCAGCACCTTAACAGGGTCCTACGAGCAGTACTTC. It translates to CASSTLTGSYEQYF.

The chain is built from TRBV7-9 and TRBJ1-2, with 8 bases identical to TRBD1. The CDR3 covers 15 residues. Germline CDR1 is SEHNR and CDR2 is FQNEAQ (reference sequence). J was trimmed by 3 bases and V by 1 base; bases with no gene match: 4. Written as DNA, the CDR3 is TGTGCCAGCAGCTTAGTAGGGGGACAGGACTATGGCTACACCTTC. This gives the protein CASSLVGGQDYGYTF.

This rearrangement joins TRBV10-1 to TRBJ1-2; D is ambiguous. In germline, CDR1 is WNHNN, CDR2 SYGVQD (reference sequence). This CDR3 has 14 residues. Between the trimmed V and J ends, which lost 0 bases and 4 bases, there was a span of 9 bases. The CDR3 nucleotides read TGCGCCAGCAGTGAGTCCGTCAGCCCCTATGGCTACACCTTC. Translated: CASSESVSPYGYTF.

V gene TRBV5-6 combines with J gene TRBJ2-2; 12 bases are a match to TRBD1. CDR3 length: 16 amino acids. The J segment lost 6 bases and the V segment lost 0 bases, leaving 3 bases of the junction unmatched. Looked up from germline, CDR1 is SGHDT and CDR2 is YYEEEE. CDR3 coding DNA: TGTGCCAGCAGCTTGGTGGGACAGGGGGCGTCCGGGGAGCTGTTTTTT. Protein product: CASSLVGQGASGELFF. Drawing the rest from reference TRBV5-6 and TRBJ2-2, the complete variable domain is DAGVTQSPTHLIKTRGQQVTLRCSPKSGHDTVSWYQQALGQGPQFIFQYYEEEERQRGNFPDRFSGHQFPNYSSELNVNALLLGDSALYLCASSLVGQGASGELFFGEGSRLTVL.